This T cell receptor beta chain was captured in a study of early T cells in non-severe SARS-CoV-2 infection. Individual cDNA molecules carried attached unique molecular identifiers. TCRdb re-called the 5' RACE reads with MiXCR, one entry per CDR3 protein. This table holds tens of thousands of distinct CDR3 sequences, approximately 7% found once. Sequencing was done on a sample of whole blood. This TCR derives from an adult who was a healthcare worker with PCR-confirmed SARS-CoV-2 infection or an uninfected control (not recorded which).

The CDR3 nucleotides are TGTGCCACCATCCAGGGGGCTCGGGAACATGAGCAGTTCTTC. Protein product: CATIQGAREHEQFF. The chain has TRBV15 and TRBJ2-1; 8 bases match TRBD1. This CDR3 has 14 amino acids. CDR1 is LNHNV and CDR2 is YYDKDF in the germline V gene (reference sequence). The V gene end was trimmed by 7 bases and the J gene end by 8 bases; junction bases not matched to a gene: 10.